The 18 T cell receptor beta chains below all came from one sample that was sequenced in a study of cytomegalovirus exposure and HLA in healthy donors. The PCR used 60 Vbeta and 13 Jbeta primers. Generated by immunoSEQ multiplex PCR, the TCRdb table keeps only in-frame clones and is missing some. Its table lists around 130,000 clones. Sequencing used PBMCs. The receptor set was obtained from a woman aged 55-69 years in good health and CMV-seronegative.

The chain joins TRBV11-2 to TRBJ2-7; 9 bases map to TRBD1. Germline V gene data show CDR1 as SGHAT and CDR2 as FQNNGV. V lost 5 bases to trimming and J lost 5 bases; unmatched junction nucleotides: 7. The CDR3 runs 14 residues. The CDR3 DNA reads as TGTGCCAGCAGCCTTGGACAGGGGCCGGACGAGCAGTACTTC. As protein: CASSLGQGPDEQYF.

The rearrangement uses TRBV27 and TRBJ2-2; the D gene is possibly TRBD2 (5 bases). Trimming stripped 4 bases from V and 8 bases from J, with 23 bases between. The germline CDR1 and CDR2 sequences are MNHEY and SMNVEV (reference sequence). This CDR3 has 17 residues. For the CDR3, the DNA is TGTGCCAGCAGTTCCGGTGGCGGGCGCCAGAATCAGGGGGAGCTGTTTTTT. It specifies CASSSGGGRQNQGELFF.

CDR3 in DNA: TGCACCAGCAGCCAAACCGGGACTTCAAACAATGAGCAGTTCTTC. Amino acid sequence: CTSSQTGTSNNEQFF. The genes are TRBV1 and TRBJ2-1; TRBD2 is the table's D call, not checked against the DNA. TRBV1 is annotated as a pseudogene. This CDR3 is 15 amino acids long.

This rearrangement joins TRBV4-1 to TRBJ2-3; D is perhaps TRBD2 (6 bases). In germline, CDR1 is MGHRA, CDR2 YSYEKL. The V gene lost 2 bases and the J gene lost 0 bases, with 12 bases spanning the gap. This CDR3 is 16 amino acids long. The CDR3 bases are TGCGCCAGCAGCCAACTTGCCGGGAGAAGCACAGATACGCAGTATTTT. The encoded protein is CASSQLAGRSTDTQYF.

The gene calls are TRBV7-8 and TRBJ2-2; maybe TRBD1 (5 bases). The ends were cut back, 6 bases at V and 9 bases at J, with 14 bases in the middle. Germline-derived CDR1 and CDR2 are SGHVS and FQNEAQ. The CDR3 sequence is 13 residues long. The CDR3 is CASSRLGARELFF. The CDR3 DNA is TGTGCCAGCAGTCGGCTAGGGGCTCGGGAGCTGTTTTTT.

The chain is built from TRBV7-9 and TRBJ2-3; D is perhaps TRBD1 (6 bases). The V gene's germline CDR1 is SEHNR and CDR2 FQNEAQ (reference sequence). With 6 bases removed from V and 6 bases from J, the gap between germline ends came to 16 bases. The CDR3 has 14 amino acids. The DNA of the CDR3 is TGTGCCAGCAGACAAGGACAGCGGTACGATACGCAGTATTTT. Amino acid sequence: CASRQGQRYDTQYF.

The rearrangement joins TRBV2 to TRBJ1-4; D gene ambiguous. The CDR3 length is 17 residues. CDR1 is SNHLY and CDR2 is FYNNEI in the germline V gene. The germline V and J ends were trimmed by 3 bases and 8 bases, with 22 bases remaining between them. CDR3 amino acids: CASSDSFRAFSEEKLFF. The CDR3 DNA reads TGTGCCAGCAGTGATTCTTTCCGTGCCTTTAGCGAGGAAAAACTGTTTTTT.

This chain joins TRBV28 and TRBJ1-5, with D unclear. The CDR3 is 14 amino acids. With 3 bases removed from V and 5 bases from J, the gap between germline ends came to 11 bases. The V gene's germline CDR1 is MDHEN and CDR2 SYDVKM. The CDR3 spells CASSFAGEDQPQHF. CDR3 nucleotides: TGTGCCAGCAGTTTTGCTGGGGAGGATCAGCCCCAGCATTTT.

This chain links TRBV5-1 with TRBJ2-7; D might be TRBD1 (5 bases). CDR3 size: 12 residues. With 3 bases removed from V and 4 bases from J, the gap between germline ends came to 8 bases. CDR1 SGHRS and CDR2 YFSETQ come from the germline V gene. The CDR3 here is CASSSQGYEQYF. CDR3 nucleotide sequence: TGCGCCAGCAGCTCCCAGGGTTACGAGCAGTACTTC.

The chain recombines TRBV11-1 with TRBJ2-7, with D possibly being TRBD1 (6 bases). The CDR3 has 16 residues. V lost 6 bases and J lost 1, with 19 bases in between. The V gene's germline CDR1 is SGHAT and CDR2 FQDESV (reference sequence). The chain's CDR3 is CASRLSRLDSSYEQYF. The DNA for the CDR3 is TGTGCCAGCAGGTTAAGCCGCCTGGACAGTTCCTACGAGCAGTACTTC.

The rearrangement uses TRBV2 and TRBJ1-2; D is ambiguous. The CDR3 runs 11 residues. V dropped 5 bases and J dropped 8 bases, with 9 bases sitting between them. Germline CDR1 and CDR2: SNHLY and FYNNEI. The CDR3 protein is CASSSQVGYTF. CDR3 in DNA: TGTGCCAGCAGTTCCCAGGTGGGCTACACCTTC.

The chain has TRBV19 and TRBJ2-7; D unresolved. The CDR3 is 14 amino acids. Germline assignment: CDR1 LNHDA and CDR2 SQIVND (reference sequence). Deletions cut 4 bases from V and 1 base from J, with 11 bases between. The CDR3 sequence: CASSTEPFSYEQYF. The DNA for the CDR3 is TGTGCCAGTAGTACCGAGCCGTTTTCCTACGAGCAGTACTTC.

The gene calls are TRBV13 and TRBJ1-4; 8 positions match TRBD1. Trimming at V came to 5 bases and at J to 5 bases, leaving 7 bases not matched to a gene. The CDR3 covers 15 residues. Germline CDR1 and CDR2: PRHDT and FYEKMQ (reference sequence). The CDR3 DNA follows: TGTGCCAGCAGCCTACGTACAGGGGGGAATGAAAAACTGTTTTTT. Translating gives CASSLRTGGNEKLFF.

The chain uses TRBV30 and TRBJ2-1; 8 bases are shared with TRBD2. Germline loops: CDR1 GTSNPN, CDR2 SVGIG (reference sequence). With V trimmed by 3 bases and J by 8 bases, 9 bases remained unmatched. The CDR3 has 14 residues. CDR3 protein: CAWRGREGLYEQFF. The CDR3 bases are TGTGCCTGGAGGGGCCGGGAGGGCCTCTATGAGCAGTTCTTC.

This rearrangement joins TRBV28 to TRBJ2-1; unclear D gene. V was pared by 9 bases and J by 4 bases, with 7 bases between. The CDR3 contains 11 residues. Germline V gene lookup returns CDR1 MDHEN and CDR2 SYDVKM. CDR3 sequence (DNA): TGTGCCAGTTCACTTTACAATGAGCAGTTCTTC. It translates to CASSLYNEQFF.

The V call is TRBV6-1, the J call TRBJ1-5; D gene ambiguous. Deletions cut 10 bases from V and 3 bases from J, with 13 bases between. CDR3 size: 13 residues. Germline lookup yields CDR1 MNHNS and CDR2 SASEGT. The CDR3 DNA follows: TGTGCCACCCAGCGGGGTGACAATCAGCCCCAGCATTTT. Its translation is CATQRGDNQPQHF.

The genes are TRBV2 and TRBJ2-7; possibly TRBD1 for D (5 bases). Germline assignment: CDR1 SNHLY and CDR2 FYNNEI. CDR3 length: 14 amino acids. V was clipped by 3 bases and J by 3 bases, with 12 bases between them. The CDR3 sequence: CASSDPGFNYEQYF. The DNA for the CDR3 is TGTGCCAGCAGTGATCCAGGGTTCAACTACGAGCAGTACTTC.

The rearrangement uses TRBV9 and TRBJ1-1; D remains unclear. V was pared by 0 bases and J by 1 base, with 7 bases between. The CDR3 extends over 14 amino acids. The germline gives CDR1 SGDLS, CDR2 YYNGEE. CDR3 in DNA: TGTGCCAGCAGCGTAGAGGACTGGAACACTGAAGCTTTCTTT. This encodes CASSVEDWNTEAFF.